Presented here are 17 T cell receptor beta chains from one specimen sequenced in a study of tumor-infiltrating lymphocytes in oesophageal squamous cell carcinoma. From the PCR reads, TCRdb called clonotypes with MiXCR, one entry per CDR3 protein. The sample contains about 13,000 distinct CDR3 sequences, roughly half of which appear only once. The specimen sequenced was blood. The receptor set was obtained from a female donor with esophageal squamous cell carcinoma.

This clonotype was recorded only once. The V call is TRBV6-1, the J call TRBJ2-5, with D unresolved. The DNA end favors TRBJ1-1, so the J call may be wrong. CDR1 MNHNS and CDR2 SASEGT come from the germline V gene. CDR3 length: 13 residues. The CDR3 DNA follows: TGTGCCAGCAGTGTTCTAAGGTGGCCTGAAGCTTTCTTT. Its protein product is CASSVLRWPEAFF.

Worth noting for this clonotype: With a much larger clone just one base away, this may be a read error. The chain combines TRBV25-1 with TRBJ2-1, with D maybe TRBD2 (5 bases). V lost 5 bases and J 13 bases, leaving 12 bases between the germline ends. Germline lookup yields CDR1 MGHDK and CDR2 SYGVNS. CDR3 length: 11 residues. CDR3 in amino acids: CASSKAETQFF. CDR3 DNA: TGTGCCAGCAGTAAAGCGGAGACCCAGTTCTTC.

This chain uses TRBV12-3 or TRBV12-4 with TRBJ2-3; perhaps D is TRBD1 or TRBD2 (6 bases each). The CDR3 has 14 residues. Trimming pared 0 bases from V and 8 bases from J, leaving 12 bases between. The CDR3 DNA sequence: TGTGCCAGCAGTTTAGCGGGGGGCCGTCCTACGCAGTATTTT. It translates to CASSLAGGRPTQYF.

The chain recombines TRBV7-2 with TRBJ2-1; D could derive from TRBD1 or TRBD2 (6 bases each). The end of the DNA aligns better with TRBJ2-5, so the J call may be wrong. This CDR3 is built from 16 residues. Germline lookup yields CDR1 SGHTA and CDR2 FQGNSA. The CDR3 spells CASSLIGGRPQETQYF. DNA for the CDR3: TGTGCCAGCAGCTTAATCGGGGGCAGGCCCCAAGAGACCCAGTACTTC.

The rearrangement uses TRBV7-9 and TRBJ2-7; D is unresolved. The J call may be in error: the DNA end matches TRBJ2-1 better. The CDR3 is made up of 14 amino acids. CDR1 and CDR2 (germline): SEHNR, FQNEAQ (reference sequence). CDR3 amino acids: CASTPTTGFNEQFF. The CDR3 DNA reads TGTGCCAGCACCCCAACGACTGGATTCAATGAGCAGTTCTTC.

This clonotype is labeled medium-sized (0.01 to 0.1%). The CDR3 loop is CASSFGGQPQHF. Here the CDR3 DNA reads TGTGCCAGCAGCTTTGGGGGCCAGCCCCAGCATTTT. The V call is TRBV7-2, the J call TRBJ1-5; D might be TRBD1 (6 bases). V was cut by 3 bases and J by 7 bases, with 7 bases left in between. CDR3 length equals 12 residues. Germline CDR1 is SGHTA and CDR2 is FQGNSA.

By share, this clonotype counts as medium-sized. The chain couples TRBV14 to TRBJ2-5; possibly TRBD1 for D (5 bases). Deletions cut 4 bases from V and 1 base from J, with 10 bases between. Germline assignment: CDR1 SGHDN and CDR2 FVKESK. The CDR3 sequence is 14 residues long. The CDR3 DNA follows: TGTGCCAGCAGCCCCCGACAGATCCAAGAGACCCAGTACTTC. Its translation: CASSPRQIQETQYF.

This clonotype was seen repeatedly, ten times or more. The CDR3 loop is CASSPGTGRGYTF. CDR3 coding DNA: TGTGCCAGCTCACCGGGGACAGGGCGGGGCTACACCTTC. The chain combines TRBV18 with TRBJ1-2; 9 nucleotides line up with TRBD1. CDR3 size: 13 residues. From germline, CDR1 is KGHSH and CDR2 LQKENI. The junction had 4 bases not matched to a gene; V was cut back by 3 bases and J by 8 bases. Full variable domain (outside the CDR3, taken from reference TRBV18 and TRBJ1-2): NAGVMQNPRHLVRRRGQEARLRCSPMKGHSHVYWYRQLPEEGLKFMVYLQKENIIDESGMPKERFSAEFPKEGPSILRIQQVVRGDSAAYFCASSPGTGRGYTFGSGTRLTVV.

Regarding this clonotype: No conserved phenylalanine or tryptophan is present at the end of the CDR3, so a read error is the likely explanation. Because the CDR3's place on the DNA is in doubt, the DNA is left out and the CDR3 is given as listed by TCRdb. CDR3 loop: CASSLPGLS. The J gene is TRBJ2-7, the V gene TRBV7-4; TRBD2 is the table's D call, not checked against the DNA. The CDR3 spans 9 amino acids, including both terminal residues. Germline V lookup: CDR1 SGHVT, CDR2 SQSDAQ.

The genes are TRBV12-3 or TRBV12-4 and TRBJ2-3; 7 positions agree with TRBD1. V trimming: 5 bases; J trimming: 4 bases; junction bases outside the gene matches: 9. This CDR3 spans 15 amino acids. The CDR3 loop is CASSRPGQSADTQYF. Here the CDR3 DNA reads TGTGCCAGCAGTAGACCGGGACAGTCTGCAGATACGCAGTATTTT.

The chain combines TRBV7-9 with TRBJ1-1, with D perhaps matching TRBD1 (5 bases). Germline V gene sequence: CDR1 SEHNR, CDR2 FQNEAQ (reference sequence). V gave up 6 bases and J gave up 4 bases, with 15 bases separating them. This CDR3 region has 14 residues. This chain's CDR3 is CASREMGGITEAFF. For the CDR3, the DNA is TGTGCCAGCAGAGAGATGGGGGGAATCACTGAAGCTTTCTTT.

Relative to its sample, this clonotype is medium-sized. The chain joins TRBV12-5 to TRBJ2-5; 7 bases map to TRBD1. The CDR3 covers 15 residues. The germline V gene has CDR1 LGHNT and CDR2 FRNRAP. V shed 1 base, J shed 8 bases, and the junction held 10 bases outside the gene matches. For the CDR3, the DNA is TGTGCTAGTGGTTTGGACTCGGGACAGCAATCAACCCAGTACTTC. Its translation: CASGLDSGQQSTQYF.

The rearrangement uses TRBV7-3 and TRBJ2-5; 7 nucleotides line up with TRBD1. TRBJ2-1 matches the DNA end more closely, so the J call is doubtful. The germline CDR1 and CDR2 sequences are SGHTA and FQGTGA. This CDR3 comprises 16 residues. The CDR3 sequence is CASSPYVQGTYNEQFF. The CDR3 coding sequence is TGTGCCAGCAGTCCTTACGTACAGGGGACCTACAATGAGCAGTTCTTC.

The chain carries TRBV7-6 and TRBJ2-3; D possibly uses TRBD1 or TRBD2 (6 bases each). Germline lookup yields CDR1 SGHVS and CDR2 FNYEAQ. The CDR3 covers 15 residues. V dropped 4 bases and J dropped 6 bases, with 17 bases sitting between them. The CDR3 DNA sequence: TGTGCCAGCAGCTCCGGGCACAGGGAGGCCGATACGCAGTATTTT. Amino acid sequence: CASSSGHREADTQYF.

V is TRBV7-8 and J is TRBJ2-7; weak D call: TRBD1 (6 bases). The J call may be in error: the DNA end matches TRBJ2-1 better. CDR1 SGHVS and CDR2 FQNEAQ come from the germline V gene. CDR3 length: 17 residues. The CDR3 region has the DNA TGTGCCAGCAGCTTAGTGGGTGGTCAGGGGATGGGCGATGAGCAGTTCTTC. This encodes CASSLVGGQGMGDEQFF.

The chain couples TRBV24-1 to TRBJ2-1; D not certain. Germline-derived CDR1 and CDR2 are KGHDR and SFDVKD. This CDR3 region has 14 residues. V was shortened by 6 bases and J by 3 bases, with 11 bases between the two germline ends. CDR3 DNA: TGTGCCACCAGTCCGAGGAACAACTACAATGAGCAGTTCTTC. Translated: CATSPRNNYNEQFF.

The chain recombines TRBV24-1 with TRBJ2-5; 9 bases agree with TRBD1. V was clipped by 2 bases and J by 11 bases; unmatched bases: 11. Per germline, CDR1 KGHDR and CDR2 SFDVKD. This CDR3 comprises 15 residues. The chain's CDR3 is CATSDYPTGGNEQYF. The CDR3 DNA is TGTGCCACCAGTGATTACCCCACAGGGGGCAATGAGCAGTACTTC.